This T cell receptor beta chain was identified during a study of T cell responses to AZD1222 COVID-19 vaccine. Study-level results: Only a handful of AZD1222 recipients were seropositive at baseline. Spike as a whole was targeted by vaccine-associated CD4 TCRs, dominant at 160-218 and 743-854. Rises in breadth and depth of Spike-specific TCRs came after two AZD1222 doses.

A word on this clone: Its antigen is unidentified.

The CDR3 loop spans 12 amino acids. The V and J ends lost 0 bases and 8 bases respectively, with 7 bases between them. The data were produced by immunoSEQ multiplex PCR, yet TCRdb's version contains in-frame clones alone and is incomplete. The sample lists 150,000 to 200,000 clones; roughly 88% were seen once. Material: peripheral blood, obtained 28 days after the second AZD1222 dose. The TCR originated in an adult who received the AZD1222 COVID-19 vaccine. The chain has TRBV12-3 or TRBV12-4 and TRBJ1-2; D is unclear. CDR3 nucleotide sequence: TGTGCCAGCAGTTTAGCATCTTGGGGCTACACCTTC. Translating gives CASSLASWGYTF.